The sample holds many counts of the clone carrying this T cell receptor (beta chain). The antigen is undetermined. The data were obtained in a study of blood T cells in healthy people across ages. Study-wide points: Older age went with lower TCR beta diversity per million T cells, in a roughly linear way. A greater number of naive CD4+ cells and higher diversity distinguished long-lived donors from aged donors.

Each sample used at least 6 million PBMCs. A second PCR, run for about 7 to 11 cycles, used a sample-barcoded 5' primer plus a J-beta primer mix. Every molecule of cDNA carried a tag from a template-switch adaptor with 12 random nucleotides. TCRdb analysed the 5' RACE reads with MiXCR anew, one entry per CDR3 protein. The table includes hundreds of thousands of distinct CDR3 sequences, 25% to 35% detected once. This receptor was obtained from a woman of 80 years or more in good health. Sequenced input: blood.

The CDR3 reads CSALGRTDTQYF. In DNA form, the CDR3 reads TGCAGTGCCCTTGGACGCACAGATACGCAGTATTTT. The chain links TRBV20-1 to TRBJ2-3; no definite D call. CDR3 length: 12 amino acids. Germline V gives CDR1 DFQATT, CDR2 SNEGSKA (reference sequence). V lost 6 bases to trimming and J lost 1 base, with 8 bases between them.